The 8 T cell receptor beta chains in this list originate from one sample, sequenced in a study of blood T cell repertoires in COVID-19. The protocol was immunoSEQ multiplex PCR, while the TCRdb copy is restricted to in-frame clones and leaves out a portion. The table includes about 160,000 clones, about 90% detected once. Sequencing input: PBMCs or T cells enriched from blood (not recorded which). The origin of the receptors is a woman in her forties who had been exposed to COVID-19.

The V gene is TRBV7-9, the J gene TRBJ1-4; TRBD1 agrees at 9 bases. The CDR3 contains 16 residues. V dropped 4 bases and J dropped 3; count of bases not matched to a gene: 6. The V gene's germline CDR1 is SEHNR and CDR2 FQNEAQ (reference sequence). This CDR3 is CASSSGQGRSNEKLFF. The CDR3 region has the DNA TGTGCCAGCAGCTCGGGACAGGGAAGATCTAATGAAAAACTGTTTTTT.

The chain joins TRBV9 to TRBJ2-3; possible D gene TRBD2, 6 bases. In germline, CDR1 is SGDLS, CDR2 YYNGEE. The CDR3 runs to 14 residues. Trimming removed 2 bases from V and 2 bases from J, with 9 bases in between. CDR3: CASSVEGFTDTQYF. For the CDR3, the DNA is TGTGCCAGCAGCGTGGAGGGGTTCACAGATACGCAGTATTTT. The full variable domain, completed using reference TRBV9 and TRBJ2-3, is DSGVTQTPKHLITATGQRVTLRCSPRSGDLSVYWYQQSLDQGLQFLIQYYNGEERAKGNILERFSAQQFPDLHSELNLSSLELGDSALYFCASSVEGFTDTQYFGPGTRLTVL.

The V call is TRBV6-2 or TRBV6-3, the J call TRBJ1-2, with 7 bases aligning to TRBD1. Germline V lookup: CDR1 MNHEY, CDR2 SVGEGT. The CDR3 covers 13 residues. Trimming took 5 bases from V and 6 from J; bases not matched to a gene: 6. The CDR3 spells CASSNRDRDGYTF. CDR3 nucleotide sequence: TGTGCCAGCAGTAACCGGGACAGAGATGGCTACACCTTC.

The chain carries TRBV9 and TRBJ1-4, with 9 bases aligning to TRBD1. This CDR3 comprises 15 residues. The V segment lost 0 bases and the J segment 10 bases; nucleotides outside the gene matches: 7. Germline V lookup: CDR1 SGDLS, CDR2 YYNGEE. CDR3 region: CASSVVTGGASKLFF. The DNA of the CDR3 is TGTGCCAGCAGCGTAGTAACAGGGGGCGCATCAAAACTGTTTTTT.

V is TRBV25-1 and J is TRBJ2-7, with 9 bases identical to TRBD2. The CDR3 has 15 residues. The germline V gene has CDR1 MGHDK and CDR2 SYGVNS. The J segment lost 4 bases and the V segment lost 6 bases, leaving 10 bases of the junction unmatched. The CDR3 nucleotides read TGTGCCAGCAGCGGGACTAGCTTGGGACGGTACGAGCAGTACTTC. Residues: CASSGTSLGRYEQYF.

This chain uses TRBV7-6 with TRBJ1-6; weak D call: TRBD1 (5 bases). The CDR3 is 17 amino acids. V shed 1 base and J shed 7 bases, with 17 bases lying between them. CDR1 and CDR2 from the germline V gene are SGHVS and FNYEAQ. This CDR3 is CASSLGSGHPRNSPLHF. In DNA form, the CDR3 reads TGTGCCAGCAGCTTAGGGTCCGGACACCCGCGAAATTCACCCCTCCACTTT.

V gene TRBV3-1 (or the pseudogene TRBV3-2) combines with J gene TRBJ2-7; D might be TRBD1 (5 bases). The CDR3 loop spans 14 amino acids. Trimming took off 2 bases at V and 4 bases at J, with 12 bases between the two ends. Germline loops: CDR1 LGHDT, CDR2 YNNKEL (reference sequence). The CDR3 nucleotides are TGTGCCAGCAGCCAAAGGGGCAGGGCTTACGAGCAGTACTTC. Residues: CASSQRGRAYEQYF.

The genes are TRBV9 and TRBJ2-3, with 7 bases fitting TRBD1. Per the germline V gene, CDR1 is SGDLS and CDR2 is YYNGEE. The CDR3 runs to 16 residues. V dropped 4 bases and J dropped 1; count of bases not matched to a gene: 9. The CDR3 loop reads CASSYTVGGGTDTQYF. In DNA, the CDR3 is TGTGCCAGCAGCTACACAGTAGGGGGCGGCACAGATACGCAGTATTTT.